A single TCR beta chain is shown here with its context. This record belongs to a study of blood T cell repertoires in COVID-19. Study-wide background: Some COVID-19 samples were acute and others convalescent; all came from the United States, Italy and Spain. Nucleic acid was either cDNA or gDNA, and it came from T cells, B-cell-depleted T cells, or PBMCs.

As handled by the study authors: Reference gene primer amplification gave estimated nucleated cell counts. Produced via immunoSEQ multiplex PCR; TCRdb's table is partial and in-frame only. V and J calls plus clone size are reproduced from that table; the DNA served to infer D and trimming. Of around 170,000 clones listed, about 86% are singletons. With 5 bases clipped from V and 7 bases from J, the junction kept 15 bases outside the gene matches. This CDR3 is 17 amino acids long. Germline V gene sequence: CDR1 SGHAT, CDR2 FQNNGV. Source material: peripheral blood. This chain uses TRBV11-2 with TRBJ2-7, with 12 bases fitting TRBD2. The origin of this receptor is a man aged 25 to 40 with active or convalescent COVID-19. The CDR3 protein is CASSPGALAGGPGEQYF. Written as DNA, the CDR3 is TGTGCCAGCAGCCCCGGGGCCCTAGCGGGAGGGCCGGGGGAGCAGTACTTC.